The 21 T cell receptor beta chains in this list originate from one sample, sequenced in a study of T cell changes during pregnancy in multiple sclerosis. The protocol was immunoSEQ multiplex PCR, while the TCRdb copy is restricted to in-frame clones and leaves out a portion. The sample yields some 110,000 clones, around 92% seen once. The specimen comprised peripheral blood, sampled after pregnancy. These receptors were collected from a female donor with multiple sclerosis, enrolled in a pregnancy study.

The CDR3 DNA follows: TGCGCCAGCAGCACTCGGGGGGCCCGGGATGAAAAACTGTTTTTT. Its protein is CASSTRGARDEKLFF. The V and J genes are TRBV5-1 and TRBJ1-4, with D tentatively TRBD1 (6 bases). This CDR3 spans 15 amino acids. Trimming shortened V by 4 bases and J by 6 bases, and 16 bases separated the two germline ends. Germline V gives CDR1 SGHRS, CDR2 YFSETQ.

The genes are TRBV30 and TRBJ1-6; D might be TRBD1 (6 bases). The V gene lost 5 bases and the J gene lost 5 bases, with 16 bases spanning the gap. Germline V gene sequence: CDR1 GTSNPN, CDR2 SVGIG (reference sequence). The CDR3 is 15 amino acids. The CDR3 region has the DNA TGTGCCTGGTCACAGGGAATCGCTGATAATTCACCCCTCCACTTT. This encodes CAWSQGIADNSPLHF.

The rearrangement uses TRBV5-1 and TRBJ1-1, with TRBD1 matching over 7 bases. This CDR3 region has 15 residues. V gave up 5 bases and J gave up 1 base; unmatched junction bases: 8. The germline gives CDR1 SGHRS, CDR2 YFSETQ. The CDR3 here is CASSPTGTANTEAFF. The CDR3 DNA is TGCGCCAGCAGTCCAACCGGGACAGCGAACACTGAAGCTTTCTTT.

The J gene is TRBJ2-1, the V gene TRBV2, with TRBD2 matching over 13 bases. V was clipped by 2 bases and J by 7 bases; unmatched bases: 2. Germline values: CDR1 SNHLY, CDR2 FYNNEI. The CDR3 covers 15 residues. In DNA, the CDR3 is TGTGCCAGCAGTGAAAGGACTAGCGGGAGAAATGAGCAGTTCTTC. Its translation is CASSERTSGRNEQFF.

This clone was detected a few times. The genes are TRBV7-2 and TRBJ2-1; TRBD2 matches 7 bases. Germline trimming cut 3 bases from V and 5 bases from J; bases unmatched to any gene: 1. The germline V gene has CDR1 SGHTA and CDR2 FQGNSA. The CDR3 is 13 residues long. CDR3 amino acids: CASSFGTNNEQFF. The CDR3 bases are TGTGCCAGCAGCTTCGGGACTAACAATGAGCAGTTCTTC.

The CDR3 nucleotides are TGTGCCAGCAGCTTAAGACAGGGACTGAACACTGAAGCTTTCTTT. Translation: CASSLRQGLNTEAFF. The chain carries TRBV7-2 and TRBJ1-1; 7 bases are a match to TRBD1. Germline lookup yields CDR1 SGHTA and CDR2 FQGNSA. Trimming cost V 2 bases and J 0 bases; bases outside gene matches: 3. The CDR3 covers 15 residues.

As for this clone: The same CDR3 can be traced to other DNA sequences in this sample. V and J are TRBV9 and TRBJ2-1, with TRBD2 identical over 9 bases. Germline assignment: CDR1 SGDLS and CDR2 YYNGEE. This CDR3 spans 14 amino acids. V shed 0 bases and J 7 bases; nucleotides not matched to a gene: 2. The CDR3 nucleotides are TGTGCCAGCAGCGTAGATCTAGCGGGAAATGAGCAGTTCTTC. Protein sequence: CASSVDLAGNEQFF.

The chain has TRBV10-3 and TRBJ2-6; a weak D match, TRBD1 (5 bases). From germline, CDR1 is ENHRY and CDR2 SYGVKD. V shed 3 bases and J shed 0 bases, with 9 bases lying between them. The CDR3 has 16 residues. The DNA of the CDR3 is TGTGCCATCAGTGATGCGGACATCTCTGGGGCCAACGTCCTGACTTTC. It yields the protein CAISDADISGANVLTF.

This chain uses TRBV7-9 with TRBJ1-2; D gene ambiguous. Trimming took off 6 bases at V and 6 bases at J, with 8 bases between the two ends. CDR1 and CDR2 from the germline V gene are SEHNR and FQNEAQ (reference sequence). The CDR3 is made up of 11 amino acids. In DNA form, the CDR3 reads TGTGCCAGCAGTTTTACTCATGGCTACACCTTC. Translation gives CASSFTHGYTF.

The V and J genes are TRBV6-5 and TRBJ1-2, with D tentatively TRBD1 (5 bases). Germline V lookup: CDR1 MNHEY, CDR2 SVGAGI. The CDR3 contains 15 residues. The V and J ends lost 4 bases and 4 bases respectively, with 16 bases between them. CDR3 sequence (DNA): TGTGCCAGCAGTTCTCGACAGACTGTTCTCTATGGCTACACCTTC. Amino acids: CASSSRQTVLYGYTF.

DNA of the CDR3: TGTGCCCCCAGAACAGGGGGCATTTTTTACGAGCAGTACTTC. Its protein product is CAPRTGGIFYEQYF. The gene calls are TRBV9 and TRBJ2-7, with 9 bases identical to TRBD1. The V gene's germline CDR1 is SGDLS and CDR2 YYNGEE. CDR3 length equals 14 residues. V trimming: 10 bases; J trimming: 4 bases; junction bases outside the gene matches: 12. The entire variable domain, with the rest obtained from reference TRBV9 and TRBJ2-7, is as follows: DSGVTQTPKHLITATGQRVTLRCSPRSGDLSVYWYQQSLDQGLQFLIQYYNGEERAKGNILERFSAQQFPDLHSELNLSSLELGDSALYFCAPRTGGIFYEQYFGPGTRLTVT.

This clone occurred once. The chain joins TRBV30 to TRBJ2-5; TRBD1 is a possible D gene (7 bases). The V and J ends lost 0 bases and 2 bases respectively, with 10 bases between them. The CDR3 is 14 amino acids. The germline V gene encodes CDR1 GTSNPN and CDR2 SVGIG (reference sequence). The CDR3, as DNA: TGTGCCTGGAGTGTACCAGGGGGGCAAGAGACCCAGTACTTC. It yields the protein CAWSVPGGQETQYF.

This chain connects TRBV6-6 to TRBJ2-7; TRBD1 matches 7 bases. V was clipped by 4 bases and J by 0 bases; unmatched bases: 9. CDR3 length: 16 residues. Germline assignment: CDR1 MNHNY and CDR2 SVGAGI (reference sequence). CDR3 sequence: CASSSRRQGVSYEQYF. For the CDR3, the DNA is TGTGCCAGCAGTTCCCGGCGCCAGGGGGTCTCCTACGAGCAGTACTTC.

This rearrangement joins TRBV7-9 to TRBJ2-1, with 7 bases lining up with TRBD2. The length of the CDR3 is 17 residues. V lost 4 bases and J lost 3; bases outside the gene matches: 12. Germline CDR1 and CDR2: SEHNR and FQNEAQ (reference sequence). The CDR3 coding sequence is TGTGCCAGCAGCTCCGGGGGTGGTAGCGGGTTCTACAATGAGCAGTTCTTC. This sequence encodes CASSSGGGSGFYNEQFF. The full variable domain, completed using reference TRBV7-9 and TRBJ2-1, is DTGVSQNPRHKITKRGQNVTFRCDPISEHNRLYWYRQTLGQGPEFLTYFQNEAQLEKSRLLSDRFSAERPKGSFSTLEIQRTEQGDSAMYLCASSSGGGSGFYNEQFFGPGTRLTVL.

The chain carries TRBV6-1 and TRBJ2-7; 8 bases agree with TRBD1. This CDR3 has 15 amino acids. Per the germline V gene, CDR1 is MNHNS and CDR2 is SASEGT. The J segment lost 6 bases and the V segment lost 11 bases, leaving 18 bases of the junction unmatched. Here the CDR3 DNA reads TGTGCCTCCTCCCCGCCCGGACAGGGAATTCGCGAGCAGTACTTC. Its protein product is CASSPPGQGIREQYF.

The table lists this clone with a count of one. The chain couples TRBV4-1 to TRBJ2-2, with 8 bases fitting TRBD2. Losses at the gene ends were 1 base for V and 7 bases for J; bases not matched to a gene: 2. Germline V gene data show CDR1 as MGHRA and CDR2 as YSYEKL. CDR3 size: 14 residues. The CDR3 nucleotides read TGCGCCAGCAGCCAAGCGGGGGGGAACGGGGAGCTGTTTTTT. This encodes CASSQAGGNGELFF.

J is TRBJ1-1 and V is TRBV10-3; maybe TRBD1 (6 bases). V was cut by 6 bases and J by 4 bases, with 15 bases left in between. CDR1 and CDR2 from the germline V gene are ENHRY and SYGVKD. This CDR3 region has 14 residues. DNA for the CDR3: TGTGCCATCAGATCTTTTACAGGGTCCACTGAAGCTTTCTTT. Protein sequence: CAIRSFTGSTEAFF.

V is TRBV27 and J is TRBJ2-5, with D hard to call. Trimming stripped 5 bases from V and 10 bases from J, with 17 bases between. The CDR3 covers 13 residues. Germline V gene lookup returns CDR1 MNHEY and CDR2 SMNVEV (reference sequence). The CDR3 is CASSANFYRVQYF. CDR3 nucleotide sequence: TGTGCCAGCAGTGCAAACTTCTATCGAGTCCAGTACTTC.

CDR3 amino acids: CASSLSGQMYGYTF. The CDR3 DNA is TGCGCCAGCAGCTTGTCTGGACAGATGTATGGCTACACCTTC. The chain has TRBV5-1 and TRBJ1-2; possibly TRBD1 for D (6 bases). Deletions cut 1 base from V and 5 bases from J, with 12 bases between. The CDR3 totals 14 residues. In germline, CDR1 is SGHRS, CDR2 YFSETQ.

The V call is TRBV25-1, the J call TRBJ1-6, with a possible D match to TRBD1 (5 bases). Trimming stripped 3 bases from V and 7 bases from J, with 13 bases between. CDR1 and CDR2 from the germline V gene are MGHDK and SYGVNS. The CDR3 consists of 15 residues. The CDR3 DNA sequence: TGTGCCAGCAGTGACGGTTCACGGGGGAATTCACCCCTCCACTTT. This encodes CASSDGSRGNSPLHF.

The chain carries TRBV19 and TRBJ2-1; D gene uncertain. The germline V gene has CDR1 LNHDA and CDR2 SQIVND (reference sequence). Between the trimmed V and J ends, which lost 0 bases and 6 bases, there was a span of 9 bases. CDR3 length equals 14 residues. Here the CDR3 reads CASSIEPPSNEQFF. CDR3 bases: TGTGCCAGTAGTATAGAACCTCCTAGCAATGAGCAGTTCTTC.